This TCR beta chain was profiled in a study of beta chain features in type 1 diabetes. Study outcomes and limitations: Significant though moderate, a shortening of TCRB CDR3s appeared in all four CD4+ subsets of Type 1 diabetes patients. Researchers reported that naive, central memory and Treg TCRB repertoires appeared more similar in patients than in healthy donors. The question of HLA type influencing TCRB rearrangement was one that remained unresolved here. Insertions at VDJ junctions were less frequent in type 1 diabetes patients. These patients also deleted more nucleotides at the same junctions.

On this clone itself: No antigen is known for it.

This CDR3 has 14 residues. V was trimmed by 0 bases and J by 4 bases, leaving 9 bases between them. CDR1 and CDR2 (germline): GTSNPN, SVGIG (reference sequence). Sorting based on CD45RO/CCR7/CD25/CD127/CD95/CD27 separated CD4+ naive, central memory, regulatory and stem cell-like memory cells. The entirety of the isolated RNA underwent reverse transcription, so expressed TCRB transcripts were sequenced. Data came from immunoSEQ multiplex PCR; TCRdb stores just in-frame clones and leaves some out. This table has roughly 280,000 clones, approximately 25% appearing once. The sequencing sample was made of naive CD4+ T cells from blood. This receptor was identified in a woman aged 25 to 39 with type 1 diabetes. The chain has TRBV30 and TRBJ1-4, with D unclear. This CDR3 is CAWSVQAFNEKLFF. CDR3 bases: TGTGCCTGGAGTGTTCAGGCCTTTAATGAAAAACTGTTTTTT. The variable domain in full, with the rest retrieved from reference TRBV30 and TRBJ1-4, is SQTIHQWPATLVQPVGSPLSLECTVEGTSNPNLYWYRQAAGRGLQLLFYSVGIGQISSEVPQNLSASRPQDRQFILSSKKLLLSDSGFYLCAWSVQAFNEKLFFGSGTQLSVL.